Following are 9 T cell receptor beta chains from one sample sequenced in a study of T cells in tumors after PD-1 blockade. Profiling relied on immunoSEQ multiplex PCR, and the TCRdb table lists in-frame clones only, not all of them. The sample contains 55,000 to 65,000 clones, around four fifths of which appear only once. The input for sequencing was PBMCs, taken before anti-PD-1 treatment. These receptors all come from a human donor with basal cell carcinoma.

CDR3 residues: CASRIQETQYF. Written as DNA, the CDR3 is TGCGCCAGCAGAATCCAAGAGACCCAGTACTTC. The J gene is TRBJ2-5, the V gene TRBV5-1; D gene unclear. Germline values: CDR1 SGHRS, CDR2 YFSETQ. This CDR3 has 11 residues. Trimming left V 5 bases short and J 1 base short, with 3 bases between.

Only one count was recorded for this clone. The V gene is TRBV3-1 (or the pseudogene TRBV3-2), the J gene TRBJ2-3; 15 bases fit TRBD2. The CDR3 has 20 residues. The junction had 12 bases not matched to a gene; V was cut back by 3 bases and J by 2 bases. Germline V gene sequence: CDR1 LGHDT, CDR2 YNNKEL (reference sequence). The CDR3 region is CASSHYRTSGGGGSTDTQYF. CDR3 DNA sequence: TGTGCCAGCAGCCATTATAGGACTAGCGGGGGGGGCGGGTCCACAGATACGCAGTATTTT.

This rearrangement joins TRBV25-1 to TRBJ2-7; TRBD1 might be the D (5 bases). CDR3 size: 15 residues. Trimming stripped 2 bases from V and 6 bases from J, with 17 bases between. Germline V gene data show CDR1 as MGHDK and CDR2 as SYGVNS. The CDR3 is CASSENPDKPGEQYF. DNA for the CDR3: TGTGCCAGCAGTGAAAACCCGGACAAGCCGGGCGAGCAGTACTTC.

This clone was found once. This chain connects TRBV6-6 to TRBJ2-7; a possible D gene is TRBD1 (6 bases). V dropped 7 bases and J dropped 3 bases, with 13 bases sitting between them. CDR3 size: 13 residues. CDR1 and CDR2 (germline): MNHNY, SVGAGI (reference sequence). The CDR3 coding sequence is TGTGCCAGCACCAGACAGGACCTCTACGAGCAGTACTTC. Its translation: CASTRQDLYEQYF.

V gene TRBV5-1 combines with J gene TRBJ1-2; TRBD1 matches at 9 bases. V shed 4 bases, J shed 3 bases, and the junction held 10 bases outside the gene matches. Germline CDR1 SGHRS, CDR2 YFSETQ. CDR3 length equals 16 residues. CDR3 region: CASSTGQGQRYYGYTF. DNA of the CDR3: TGCGCCAGCAGCACCGGACAGGGGCAACGCTACTATGGCTACACCTTC. Together with reference TRBV5-1 and TRBJ1-2, the CDR3 gives the full variable domain: KAGVTQTPRYLIKTRGQQVTLSCSPISGHRSVSWYQQTPGQGLQFLFEYFSETQRNKGNFPGRFSGRQFSNSRSEMNVSTLELGDSALYLCASSTGQGQRYYGYTFGSGTRLTVV.

The chain employs TRBV6-6 and TRBJ1-3; D is perhaps TRBD1 (5 bases). The V gene lost 5 bases and the J gene lost 2 bases, with 7 bases spanning the gap. The germline CDR1 and CDR2 sequences are MNHNY and SVGAGI (reference sequence). The CDR3 is 13 amino acids. DNA for the CDR3: TGTGCCAGCAGTCGGGACCCTGGAAACACCATATATTTT. This encodes CASSRDPGNTIYF.

This clone was seen a handful of times. The gene calls are TRBV30 and TRBJ1-1, with D hard to call. This CDR3 spans 19 amino acids. Germline V lookup: CDR1 GTSNPN, CDR2 SVGIG (reference sequence). Trimming removed 5 bases at V and 0 bases at J, with 28 bases between. In nucleotides, the CDR3 is TGTGCCTGGGTGCCCGTTTTTGGAAGCCAAAAAACAATGAACACTGAAGCTTTCTTT. As protein: CAWVPVFGSQKTMNTEAFF.

V is TRBV2 and J is TRBJ1-5; a weak D match, TRBD1 (6 bases). This CDR3 has 13 amino acids. The germline gives CDR1 SNHLY, CDR2 FYNNEI. V lost 4 bases and J lost 3, with 7 bases in between. CDR3 in DNA: TGTGCCAGCAGTGGGGACATCAATCAGCCCCAGCATTTT. Its protein product is CASSGDINQPQHF.

The chain couples TRBV7-2 to TRBJ2-3; D gene ambiguous. The CDR3 covers 14 residues. Looked up from germline, CDR1 is SGHTA and CDR2 is FQGNSA. Trimming stripped 3 bases from V and 2 bases from J, with 9 bases between. The chain's CDR3 is CASSLRFNTDTQYF. The CDR3, as DNA: TGTGCCAGCAGCTTGCGCTTTAACACAGATACGCAGTATTTT. The full variable domain, its missing parts supplied by reference TRBV7-2 and TRBJ2-3, is GAGVSQSPSNKVTEKGKDVELRCDPISGHTALYWYRQSLGQGLEFLIYFQGNSAPDKSGLPSDRFSAERTGGSVSTLTIQRTQQEDSAVYLCASSLRFNTDTQYFGPGTRLTVL.